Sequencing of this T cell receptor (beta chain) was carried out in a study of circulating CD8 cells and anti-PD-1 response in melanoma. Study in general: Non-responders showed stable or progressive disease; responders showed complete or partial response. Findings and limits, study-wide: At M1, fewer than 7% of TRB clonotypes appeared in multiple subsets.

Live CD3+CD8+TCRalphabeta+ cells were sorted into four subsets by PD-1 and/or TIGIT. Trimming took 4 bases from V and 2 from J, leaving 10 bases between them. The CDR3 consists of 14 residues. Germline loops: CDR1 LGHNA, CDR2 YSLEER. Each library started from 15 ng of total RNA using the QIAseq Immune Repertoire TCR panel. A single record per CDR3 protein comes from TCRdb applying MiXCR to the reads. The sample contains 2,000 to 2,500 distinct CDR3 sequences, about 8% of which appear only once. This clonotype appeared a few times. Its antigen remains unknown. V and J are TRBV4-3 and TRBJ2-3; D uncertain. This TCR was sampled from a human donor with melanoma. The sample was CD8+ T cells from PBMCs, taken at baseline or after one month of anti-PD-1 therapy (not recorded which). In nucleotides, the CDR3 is TGCGCCAGCAGCCCAGGACGATACACAGATACGCAGTATTTT. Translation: CASSPGRYTDTQYF.